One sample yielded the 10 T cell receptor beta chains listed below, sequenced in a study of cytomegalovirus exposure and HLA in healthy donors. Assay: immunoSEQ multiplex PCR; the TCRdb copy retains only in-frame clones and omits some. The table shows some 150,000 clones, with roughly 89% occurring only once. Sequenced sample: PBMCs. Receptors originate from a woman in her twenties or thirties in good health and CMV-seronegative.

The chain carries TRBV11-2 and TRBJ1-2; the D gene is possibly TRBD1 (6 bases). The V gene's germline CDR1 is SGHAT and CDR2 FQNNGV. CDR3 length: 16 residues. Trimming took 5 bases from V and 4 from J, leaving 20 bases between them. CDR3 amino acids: CASSPLTGPLIYGYTF. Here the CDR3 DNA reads TGTGCCAGCAGCCCCCTCACAGGGCCCTTGATCTATGGCTACACCTTC.

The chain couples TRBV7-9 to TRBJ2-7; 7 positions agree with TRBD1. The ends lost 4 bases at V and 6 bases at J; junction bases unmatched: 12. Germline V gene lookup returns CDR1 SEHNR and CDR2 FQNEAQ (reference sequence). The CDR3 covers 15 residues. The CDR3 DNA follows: TGTGCCAGCAGCTCAACAGGGGCCCCAGGCCTCGAGCAGTACTTC. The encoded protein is CASSSTGAPGLEQYF.

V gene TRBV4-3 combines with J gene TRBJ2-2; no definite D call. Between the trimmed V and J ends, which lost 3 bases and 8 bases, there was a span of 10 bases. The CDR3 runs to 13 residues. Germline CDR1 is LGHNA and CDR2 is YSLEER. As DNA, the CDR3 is TGCGCCAGCAGCCACACCGACGGGGGGGAGCTGTTTTTT. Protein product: CASSHTDGGELFF.

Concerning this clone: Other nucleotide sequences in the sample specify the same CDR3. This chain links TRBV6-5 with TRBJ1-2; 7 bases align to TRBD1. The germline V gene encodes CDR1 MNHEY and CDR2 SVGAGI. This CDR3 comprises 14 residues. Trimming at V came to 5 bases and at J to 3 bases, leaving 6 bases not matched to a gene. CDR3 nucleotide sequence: TGTGCCAGCAGTAGAACAGGGGAGGACTATGGCTACACCTTC. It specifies CASSRTGEDYGYTF.

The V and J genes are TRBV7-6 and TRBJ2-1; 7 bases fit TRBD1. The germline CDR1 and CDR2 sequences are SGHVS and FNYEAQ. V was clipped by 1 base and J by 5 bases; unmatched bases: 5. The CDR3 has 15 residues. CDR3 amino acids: CASSLVGTENNEQFF. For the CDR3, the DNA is TGTGCCAGCAGCTTAGTCGGGACAGAAAACAATGAGCAGTTCTTC.

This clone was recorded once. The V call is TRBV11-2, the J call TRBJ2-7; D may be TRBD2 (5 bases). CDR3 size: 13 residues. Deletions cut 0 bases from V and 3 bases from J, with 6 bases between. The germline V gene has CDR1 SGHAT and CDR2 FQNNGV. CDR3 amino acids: CASSLETNYEQYF. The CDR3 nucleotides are TGTGCCAGCAGCTTAGAGACTAACTACGAGCAGTACTTC.

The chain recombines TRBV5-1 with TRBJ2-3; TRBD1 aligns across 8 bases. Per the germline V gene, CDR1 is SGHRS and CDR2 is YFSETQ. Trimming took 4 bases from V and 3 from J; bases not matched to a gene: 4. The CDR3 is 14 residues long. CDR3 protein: CASSPGQGTDTQYF. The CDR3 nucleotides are TGCGCCAGCAGCCCTGGACAGGGAACAGATACGCAGTATTTT.

In DNA form, the CDR3 reads TGCGCCAGCAGCTTGGTGCTGGGCCAGAACACTGAAGCTTTCTTT. It yields the protein CASSLVLGQNTEAFF. The rearrangement uses TRBV5-1 and TRBJ1-1; no clear D. Germline V CDR1 and CDR2: SGHRS, YFSETQ. The V end was cut by 0 bases, the J end by 1 base, with 10 bases between. The CDR3 loop spans 15 amino acids. Using reference TRBV5-1 and TRBJ1-1 for the parts outside the CDR3, the full variable domain is KAGVTQTPRYLIKTRGQQVTLSCSPISGHRSVSWYQQTPGQGLQFLFEYFSETQRNKGNFPGRFSGRQFSNSRSEMNVSTLELGDSALYLCASSLVLGQNTEAFFGQGTRLTVV.

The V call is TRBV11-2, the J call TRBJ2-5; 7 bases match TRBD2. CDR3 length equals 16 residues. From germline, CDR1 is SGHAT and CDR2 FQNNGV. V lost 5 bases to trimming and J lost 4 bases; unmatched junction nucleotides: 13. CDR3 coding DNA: TGTGCCAGCAGCGACCCCCGGCTTGGGGGGGTAGAGACCCAGTACTTC. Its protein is CASSDPRLGGVETQYF. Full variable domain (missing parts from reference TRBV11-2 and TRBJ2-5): EAGVAQSPRYKIIEKRQSVAFWCNPISGHATLYWYQQILGQGPKLLIQFQNNGVVDDSQLPKDRFSAERLKGVDSTLKIQPAKLEDSAVYLCASSDPRLGGVETQYFGPGTRLLVL.

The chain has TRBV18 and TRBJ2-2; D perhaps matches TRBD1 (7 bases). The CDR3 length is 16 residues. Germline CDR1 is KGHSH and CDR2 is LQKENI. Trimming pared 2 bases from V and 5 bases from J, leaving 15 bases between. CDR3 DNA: TGTGCCAGCTCACCAGCCTTACCAGGGGGGACCGGGGAGCTGTTTTTT. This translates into CASSPALPGGTGELFF.